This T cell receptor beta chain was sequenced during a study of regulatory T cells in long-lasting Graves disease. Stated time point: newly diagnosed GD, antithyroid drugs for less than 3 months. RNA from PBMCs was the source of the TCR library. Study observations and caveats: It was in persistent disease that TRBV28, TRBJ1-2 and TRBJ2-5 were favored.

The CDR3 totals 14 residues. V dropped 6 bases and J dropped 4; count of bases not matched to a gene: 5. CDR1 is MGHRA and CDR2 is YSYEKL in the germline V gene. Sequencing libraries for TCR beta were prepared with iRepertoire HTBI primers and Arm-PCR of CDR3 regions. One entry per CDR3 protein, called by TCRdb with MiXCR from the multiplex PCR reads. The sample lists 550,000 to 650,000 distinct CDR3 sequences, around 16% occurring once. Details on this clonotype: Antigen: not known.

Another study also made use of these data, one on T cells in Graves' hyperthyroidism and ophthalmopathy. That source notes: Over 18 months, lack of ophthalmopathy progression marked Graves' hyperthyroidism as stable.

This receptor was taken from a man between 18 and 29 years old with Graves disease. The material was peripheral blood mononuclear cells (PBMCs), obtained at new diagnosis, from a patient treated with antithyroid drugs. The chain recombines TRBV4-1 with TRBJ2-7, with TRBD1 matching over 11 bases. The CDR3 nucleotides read TGCGCCAGCAGACTGGGACAGGGGGATTACGAGCAGTACTTC. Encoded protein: CASRLGQGDYEQYF.